This T cell receptor beta chain was found in a study of beta chain features in type 1 diabetes. Across the study: Across every sample, 107,917,701 sorted cells were examined in total.

Isolated RNA was reverse transcribed in full, so expressed TCRB transcripts were sequenced. Only in-frame clones appear in the TCRdb table, and some are missing; sequencing was by immunoSEQ multiplex PCR. The sample includes some 160,000 clones, approximately 9.1% of them seen just once. V gave up 2 bases and J gave up 6 bases; unmatched junction bases: 4. Germline values: CDR1 SGHNT, CDR2 YYREEE (reference sequence). The CDR3 has 13 amino acids. The rearrangement uses TRBV5-4 and TRBJ2-7, with TRBD2 matching over 8 bases. The receptor's source is a woman aged 18-29 years in good health. The sample consisted of central memory CD4+ T cells from blood. The CDR3 sequence: CASSLAGASEQYF. DNA for the CDR3: TGTGCCAGCAGCTTAGCGGGAGCTAGCGAGCAGTACTTC.